The 32 T cell receptor beta chains below were found in one sample sequenced in a study of T cell repertoires in aging, cancer and after chemotherapy. Multiplex touch-down PCR with TRB-A/B primers amplified rearranged V-D-J TRB sequences. TCRdb redid the calling of the multiplex PCR reads with MiXCR, one entry per CDR3 protein. The data show about 7,700 distinct CDR3 sequences, about 53% seen once. The template was genomic DNA from peripheral blood, not RNA. Sequencing used blood. The receptors derive from a human donor with a solid tumor.

The genes are TRBV12-3 or TRBV12-4 and TRBJ1-2; D may be TRBD1 (5 bases). The length of the CDR3 is 16 residues. Trimming removed 2 bases at V and 3 bases at J, with 16 bases between. DNA for the CDR3: TGTGCCAGCAGTTTACTTTCGGGGGAATTGCACTATGGCTACACCTTC. This encodes CASSLLSGELHYGYTF.

The rearrangement joins TRBV5-4 to TRBJ2-3; perhaps TRBD2 as D (5 bases). The CDR3 runs 13 residues. With 2 bases removed from V and 7 bases from J, the gap between germline ends came to 11 bases. Germline assignment: CDR1 SGHNT and CDR2 YYREEE (reference sequence). CDR3 sequence: CASSLPPGNTQYF. The DNA of the CDR3 is TGTGCCAGCAGCTTACCTCCGGGGAATACGCAGTATTTT.

This chain links TRBV6-2 or TRBV6-3 with TRBJ2-5; a possible D gene is TRBD1 (6 bases). V lost 5 bases and J 2 bases, leaving 9 bases between the germline ends. Germline V gene data show CDR1 as MNHEY and CDR2 as SVGEGT. The CDR3 loop spans 13 amino acids. As DNA, the CDR3 is TGTGCCAGCAGTCGGACAGAACAAGAGACCCAGTACTTC. It translates to CASSRTEQETQYF.

This clonotype was detected only once. This chain uses TRBV4-2 with TRBJ1-1, with D maybe TRBD1 (5 bases). Trimming cost V 4 bases and J 3 bases, with 15 bases left between them. The CDR3 length is 15 residues. Germline V lookup: CDR1 LGHNA, CDR2 YNFKEQ. CDR3 in DNA: TGTGCCAGCAGCCGCACTCCCGGGGCGGACACTGAAGCTTTCTTT. Its translation: CASSRTPGADTEAFF.

The chain uses TRBV15 and TRBJ2-3; no clear D gene. Per the germline V gene, CDR1 is LNHNV and CDR2 is YYDKDF (reference sequence). This CDR3 spans 14 amino acids. V was cut by 0 bases and J by 4 bases, with 8 bases left in between. The CDR3 region is CATSRDTSADTQYF. In nucleotides, the CDR3 is TGTGCCACCAGCAGAGATACGAGCGCAGATACGCAGTATTTT.

This clonotype has only one observation. The chain recombines TRBV30 with TRBJ2-1; no reliable D call. V lost 1 base and J 4 bases, leaving 5 bases between the germline ends. Germline CDR1 GTSNPN, CDR2 SVGIG (reference sequence). This CDR3 is 12 amino acids long. CDR3 bases: TGTGCCTGGAGTGCCTTGTACAATGAGCAGTTCTTC. Protein product: CAWSALYNEQFF.

This chain uses TRBV6-5 with TRBJ2-1; 8 positions agree with TRBD2. Per the germline V gene, CDR1 is MNHEY and CDR2 is SVGAGI. V shed 4 bases and J 9 bases; nucleotides not matched to a gene: 5. This CDR3 spans 13 amino acids. CDR3 amino acids: CASSLGLVSEQFF. CDR3 DNA sequence: TGTGCCAGCAGTTTGGGACTAGTAAGTGAGCAGTTCTTC.

V usage is TRBV6-5 and J usage is TRBJ1-3; D unclear. Per the germline V gene, CDR1 is MNHEY and CDR2 is SVGAGI. Deletions cut 5 bases from V and 1 base from J, with 9 bases between. The CDR3 covers 14 residues. The CDR3 here is CASSETGSGNTIYF. DNA for the CDR3: TGTGCCAGCAGTGAAACCGGGTCTGGAAACACCATATATTTT.

The J gene is TRBJ2-7, the V gene TRBV15; no reliable D call. The ends were cut back, 5 bases at V and 4 bases at J, with 12 bases in the middle. This CDR3 contains 13 residues. Germline CDR1 reads LNHNV; CDR2 reads YYDKDF (reference sequence). The CDR3 sequence is CATSGRPEYEQYF. Here the CDR3 DNA reads TGTGCCACCAGCGGCCGACCAGAATACGAGCAGTACTTC.

The rearrangement links TRBV19 to TRBJ1-1; 7 nucleotides align to TRBD1. CDR1 is LNHDA and CDR2 is SQIVND in the germline V gene (reference sequence). Germline trimming cut 6 bases from V and 6 bases from J; bases unmatched to any gene: 7. There are 13 residues in the CDR3. Here the CDR3 reads CASRQQGLSEAFF. CDR3 nucleotides: TGTGCCAGTAGACAACAGGGGTTATCTGAAGCTTTCTTT.

The chain carries TRBV28 and TRBJ1-1; tentatively, D is TRBD1 (6 bases). This CDR3 comprises 12 residues. Trimming cost V 6 bases and J 8 bases, with 13 bases left between them. Germline lookup yields CDR1 MDHEN and CDR2 SYDVKM. The CDR3 loop reads CASRMPGQEAFF. CDR3 sequence (DNA): TGTGCCAGCAGGATGCCGGGACAAGAAGCTTTCTTT. Combining the CDR3 with reference TRBV28 and TRBJ1-1 gives the whole variable domain DVKVTQSSRYLVKRTGEKVFLECVQDMDHENMFWYRQDPGLGLRLIYFSYDVKMKEKGDIPEGYSVSREKKERFSLILESASTNQTSMYLCASRMPGQEAFFGQGTRLTVV.

This rearrangement joins TRBV19 to TRBJ2-7; D remains unclear. The CDR3 runs 13 residues. Trimming removed 5 bases at V and 3 bases at J, with 11 bases between. Germline-derived CDR1 and CDR2 are LNHDA and SQIVND (reference sequence). CDR3 sequence (DNA): TGTGCCAGTAGTGTGGCGAGAGACTACGAGCAGTACTTC. It codes for CASSVARDYEQYF.

The table lists this clonotype with a count of one. The chain recombines TRBV6-5 with TRBJ2-7; D gene unclear. The germline V and J ends were trimmed by 5 bases and 3 bases, with 5 bases remaining between them. Germline values: CDR1 MNHEY, CDR2 SVGAGI. CDR3 length: 11 residues. CDR3 sequence reads: CASSPDYEQYF. Written as DNA, the CDR3 is TGTGCCAGCAGTCCCGACTACGAGCAGTACTTC.

DNA for the CDR3: TGTGCCAGCAGCGCATCCGGGACAACCAGTGGGTTGAACACTGAAGCTTTCTTT. Translated: CASSASGTTSGLNTEAFF. The chain recombines TRBV9 with TRBJ1-1; maybe TRBD1 (6 bases). The CDR3 consists of 18 residues. The V gene's germline CDR1 is SGDLS and CDR2 YYNGEE. V lost 3 bases to trimming and J lost 0 bases, with 21 bases between them.

The rearrangement links TRBV20-1 to TRBJ2-1, with 13 bases that match TRBD2. CDR3 length: 15 residues. The V gene's germline CDR1 is DFQATT and CDR2 SNEGSKA (reference sequence). With V trimmed by 4 bases and J by 5 bases, 5 bases remained unmatched. CDR3 sequence reads: CSANRLAGGDNEQFF. As DNA, the CDR3 is TGCAGTGCTAACAGACTAGCGGGAGGCGACAATGAGCAGTTCTTC.

The genes are TRBV28 and TRBJ1-5, with no clear D. V lost 4 bases and J 0 bases, leaving 7 bases between the germline ends. The germline CDR1 and CDR2 sequences are MDHEN and SYDVKM. The CDR3 is 14 amino acids. CDR3 amino acids: CASSSLYSNQPQHF. The CDR3 DNA reads TGTGCCAGCAGTTCCCTCTATAGCAATCAGCCCCAGCATTTT. The full variable domain, rest sourced from reference TRBV28 and TRBJ1-5, is DVKVTQSSRYLVKRTGEKVFLECVQDMDHENMFWYRQDPGLGLRLIYFSYDVKMKEKGDIPEGYSVSREKKERFSLILESASTNQTSMYLCASSSLYSNQPQHFGDGTRLSIL.

V usage is TRBV20-1 and J usage is TRBJ2-5, with TRBD2 matching 11 bases. Germline V gene lookup returns CDR1 DFQATT and CDR2 SNEGSKA (reference sequence). After removal of 8 bases from V and 3 bases from J, the junction contained 8 bases not matched to a gene. This CDR3 spans 14 amino acids. The CDR3 region has the DNA TGCAGTACTGACCCGGGACTAGCGGAAGAGACCCAGTACTTC. This encodes CSTDPGLAEETQYF.

This clonotype was counted only a few times. The V call is TRBV27, the J call TRBJ1-1; 8 bases map to TRBD1. The CDR3 is made up of 15 amino acids. J was trimmed by 0 bases and V by 6 bases; bases with no gene match: 6. Germline CDR1 is MNHEY and CDR2 is SMNVEV (reference sequence). CDR3 DNA sequence: TGTGCCAGCAGGAAGAGGACAGGGATGAACACTGAAGCTTTCTTT. It codes for CASRKRTGMNTEAFF.

This clonotype was seen more than once but under ten times. This chain connects TRBV28 to TRBJ1-5; 7 bases match TRBD1. Losses at the gene ends were 4 bases for V and 1 base for J; bases not matched to a gene: 4. CDR3 length: 15 amino acids. CDR1 and CDR2 (germline): MDHEN, SYDVKM. This CDR3 is CASSSGTASNQPQHF. As DNA, the CDR3 is TGTGCCAGCAGTTCAGGGACAGCCAGCAATCAGCCCCAGCATTTT.

This clonotype was recorded a few times. This chain joins TRBV6-5 and TRBJ2-7; D ambiguous. The CDR3 is 14 amino acids. CDR1 and CDR2 (germline): MNHEY, SVGAGI. Trimming cost V 6 bases and J 2 bases, with 14 bases left between them. The CDR3 DNA reads TGTGCCAGCAGGGAGAAGGAGCCTCCCTACGAGCAGTACTTC. Translated, it gives CASREKEPPYEQYF.

The V call is TRBV12-3 or TRBV12-4, the J call TRBJ1-6; no firm D call. V was trimmed by 6 bases and J by 9 bases, leaving 9 bases between them. This CDR3 is 12 amino acids long. The CDR3 DNA reads as TGTGCCAGCAGCTCGGGTCCTTCACCCCTCCACTTT. Its translation is CASSSGPSPLHF.

J is TRBJ1-2 and V is TRBV28; 8 nucleotides agree with TRBD1. The CDR3 consists of 17 residues. Trimming at V came to 4 bases and at J to 4 bases, leaving 14 bases not matched to a gene. Germline CDR1 is MDHEN and CDR2 is SYDVKM. CDR3 bases: TGTGCCAGCAGTTCGATTCTAGCAGGGGGCGGATTCTATGGCTACACCTTC. This encodes CASSSILAGGGFYGYTF.

This clonotype was observed a few times. The chain links TRBV19 to TRBJ2-3; the match to TRBD2 covers 9 bases. The germline V gene has CDR1 LNHDA and CDR2 SQIVND (reference sequence). This CDR3 has 18 amino acids. Trimming took 1 base from V and 2 from J; bases not matched to a gene: 10. CDR3 bases: TGTGCCAGTAGTATAGTTACTAGCGGGCGGAAGTACACAGATACGCAGTATTTT. Translated: CASSIVTSGRKYTDTQYF. Full variable domain (outside the CDR3, taken from reference TRBV19 and TRBJ2-3): DGGITQSPKYLFRKEGQNVTLSCEQNLNHDAMYWYRQDPGQGLRLIYYSQIVNDFQKGDIAEGYSVSREKKESFPLTVTSAQKNPTAFYLCASSIVTSGRKYTDTQYFGPGTRLTVL.

This chain joins TRBV6-5 and TRBJ1-2; possibly TRBD1 for D (6 bases). Germline assignment: CDR1 MNHEY and CDR2 SVGAGI. This CDR3 region has 15 residues. V shed 5 bases and J shed 7 bases, with 20 bases lying between them. The CDR3 region is CASSESPGGRGGYTF. CDR3 bases: TGTGCCAGCAGTGAAAGTCCCGGGGGGCGGGGTGGCTACACCTTC.

This clonotype came up a few times. V and J are TRBV20-1 and TRBJ1-1; 7 nucleotides match TRBD1. J lost 7 bases, V lost 6 bases, and 11 bases had no gene match. Germline loops: CDR1 DFQATT, CDR2 SNEGSKA (reference sequence). The CDR3 is 13 residues long. CDR3 in DNA: TGCAGTGCCTCGAAAAGGGGGCAAGGTGAAGCTTTCTTT. It codes for CSASKRGQGEAFF.

Notes on this clonotype: The junction departs from the called germline gene at one end, perhaps through a read error. The rearrangement joins TRBV27 to TRBJ2-7; no clear D gene. This CDR3 has 14 residues. Germline values: CDR1 MNHEY, CDR2 SMNVEV (reference sequence). The CDR3 here is CVSSFGRSSYEQYF. In DNA form, the CDR3 reads TGTGTCAGCAGTTTTGGACGGAGCTCCTACGAGCAGTACTTC.

This rearrangement joins TRBV7-2 to TRBJ1-5; D is uncertain. V was shortened by 2 bases and J by 5 bases, with 13 bases between the two germline ends. The CDR3 covers 15 residues. In germline, CDR1 is SGHTA, CDR2 FQGNSA. CDR3 nucleotides: TGTGCCAGCAGCTTAACCCACGGACGAGATCAGCCCCAGCATTTT. Translated, it gives CASSLTHGRDQPQHF.

This clonotype was seen a few times. V usage is TRBV29-1 and J usage is TRBJ2-1, with 9 bases lining up with TRBD2. Germline V gene sequence: CDR1 SQVTM, CDR2 ANQGSEA. The trim removed 3 bases at V and 6 bases at J, leaving 3 bases unmatched. This CDR3 spans 13 amino acids. CDR3 bases: TGCAGCGTTGACAGCGGGGGGATCAATGAGCAGTTCTTC. Translation: CSVDSGGINEQFF.

V gene TRBV28 combines with J gene TRBJ2-5; 7 bases match TRBD1. This CDR3 contains 16 residues. Germline CDR1 reads MDHEN; CDR2 reads SYDVKM. Trimming at V came to 6 bases and at J to 3 bases, leaving 13 bases not matched to a gene. CDR3: CASRNRGVGEKETQYF. The CDR3 DNA reads as TGTGCCAGCAGGAACAGGGGAGTGGGAGAAAAAGAGACCCAGTACTTC.

The count of this clonotype is one. J is TRBJ2-3 and V is TRBV14; TRBD1 agrees at 10 bases. Per the germline V gene, CDR1 is SGHDN and CDR2 is FVKESK. V shed 4 bases, J shed 6 bases, and the junction held 10 bases outside the gene matches. This CDR3 has 16 amino acids. The CDR3 nucleotides are TGTGCCAGCAGCCCCACAATGGGACAGGGGTACGATACGCAGTATTTT. This codes for CASSPTMGQGYDTQYF.

The gene calls are TRBV27 and TRBJ1-1, with D perhaps matching TRBD1 (6 bases). The germline V and J ends were trimmed by 8 bases and 5 bases, with 15 bases remaining between them. The CDR3 consists of 13 residues. From germline, CDR1 is MNHEY and CDR2 SMNVEV (reference sequence). This chain's CDR3 is CASGSGGKTEAFF. In nucleotides, the CDR3 is TGTGCCAGCGGGTCGGGGGGCAAGACTGAAGCTTTCTTT.

V and J are TRBV7-2 and TRBJ2-1, with D perhaps TRBD1 or TRBD2 (5 bases each). Trimming took off 5 bases at V and 0 bases at J, with 14 bases between the two ends. CDR1 and CDR2 (germline): SGHTA, FQGNSA. This CDR3 has 16 residues. The CDR3 sequence is CASSDPGPSSYNEQFF. For the CDR3, the DNA is TGTGCCAGCAGCGACCCGGGACCAAGCTCCTACAATGAGCAGTTCTTC. Combining the CDR3 with reference TRBV7-2 and TRBJ2-1 gives the whole variable domain GAGVSQSPSNKVTEKGKDVELRCDPISGHTALYWYRQSLGQGLEFLIYFQGNSAPDKSGLPSDRFSAERTGGSVSTLTIQRTQQEDSAVYLCASSDPGPSSYNEQFFGPGTRLTVL.